The entry that follows covers one T cell receptor beta chain sequence. As yet, its antigen is unknown. With a much larger clone just one base away, this may be a read error. Diagnostic assessment was based on clinical symptoms, serum thyroxine and TRAb, thyroid ultrasound and orbital computed tomography. Authors of the study amplified TCR beta CDR3 regions from RNA transcripts. The TCR CDR3 first-round RT-PCR relied on the HTBI primer set. TCRdb fed the multiplex PCR reads into MiXCR, producing one record per CDR3 protein. The data contain hundreds of thousands of distinct CDR3 sequences, roughly 13% of them singletons. This sample stems from a study of T cells in Graves' hyperthyroidism and ophthalmopathy. In the study overall: Peripheral blood was secured at the point of initial diagnosis, before any treatment. The study's findings and limits: A model using 13 V-J features told ophthalmopathy apart from stable hyperthyroidism.

The CDR3 runs to 13 residues. Germline assignment: CDR1 SNHLY and CDR2 FYNNEI. The clonotype was recovered from a young woman with Graves' hyperthyroidism that later progressed to Graves' ophthalmopathy. The J gene is TRBJ1-2, the V gene TRBV2, with 8 nucleotides matching TRBD1. The sample was blood. DNA of the CDR3: TGTGCCAGCAGAATACAGGGGGACTATGGCCACACCTTC. This codes for CASRIQGDYGHTF.